One and the same sample provided the 32 T cell receptor beta chains below, sequenced in a study of identical twins. TCRdb processed the 5' RACE reads anew with MiXCR; each CDR3 protein has one entry. The data show some 790,000 distinct CDR3 sequences, about 20% seen once. The data also belong to a second study, concerning T cells expressing NK-cell markers.

Sequenced material: PBMCs. The receptors derive from a woman aged 18-35 years in good health.

The chain combines TRBV7-2 with TRBJ2-2; the D is unclear. Trimming left V 1 base short and J 3 bases short, with 9 bases between. This CDR3 is 15 amino acids long. Germline-derived CDR1 and CDR2 are SGHTA and FQGNSA. CDR3 coding DNA: TGTGCCAGCAGCTTAGACTTTTACTACACCGGGGAGCTGTTTTTT. Translation gives CASSLDFYYTGELFF.

The sample holds a few counts of this clonotype. The V gene is TRBV20-1, the J gene TRBJ2-2, with 7 bases fitting TRBD1. The CDR3 is made up of 15 amino acids. CDR1 and CDR2 from the germline V gene are DFQATT and SNEGSKA (reference sequence). Trimming took 5 bases from V and 5 from J; bases not matched to a gene: 11. The DNA for the CDR3 is TGCAGTGCTTCGCCTGGGACAGACTCAACCGGGGAGCTGTTTTTT. This translates into CSASPGTDSTGELFF.

This clonotype was observed a handful of times. The chain is built from TRBV24-1 and TRBJ2-1; 8 bases map to TRBD2. This CDR3 is 16 amino acids long. Germline V lookup: CDR1 KGHDR, CDR2 SFDVKD. Trimming removed 2 bases from V and 7 bases from J; junction bases left unmatched: 9. The CDR3: CATSDSTSVIDNEQFF. The CDR3, as DNA: TGTGCCACCAGTGATTCGACTAGCGTGATAGATAATGAGCAGTTCTTC.

This clonotype was detected a few times. J is TRBJ2-7 and V is TRBV20-1, with TRBD2 matching over 7 bases. CDR3 length: 15 amino acids. The trim removed 3 bases at V and 1 base at J, leaving 9 bases unmatched. Looked up from germline, CDR1 is DFQATT and CDR2 is SNEGSKA (reference sequence). CDR3 sequence (DNA): TGCAGTGCTAGCGTTGCGGGAGATCCTTCCTACGAGCAGTACTTC. It codes for CSASVAGDPSYEQYF.

The J gene is TRBJ1-1, the V gene TRBV30; D not certain. V shed 7 bases and J shed 0 bases, with 12 bases lying between them. Germline V CDR1 and CDR2: GTSNPN, SVGIG (reference sequence). This CDR3 has 13 residues. Here the CDR3 reads CAYSDGLNTEAFF. The CDR3 DNA reads as TGTGCCTACTCTGACGGACTGAACACTGAAGCTTTCTTT.

The V gene is TRBV20-1, the J gene TRBJ1-2; D unclear. Germline CDR1 and CDR2: DFQATT and SNEGSKA (reference sequence). Trimming took off 4 bases at V and 6 bases at J, with 12 bases between the two ends. The length of the CDR3 is 12 residues. CDR3 amino acids: CSATPTWDGYTF. The DNA for the CDR3 is TGCAGTGCTACCCCGACATGGGATGGCTACACCTTC.

A note on this clonotype: An end of the junction does not agree with germline; a read error may underlie this. This sequence joins TRBV7-9 and TRBJ2-5; TRBD2 matches 7 bases. CDR1 and CDR2 (germline): SEHNR, FQNEAQ (reference sequence). CDR3 length: 14 amino acids. CDR3 coding DNA: TGTGCCAGCAGCCAACCCCGGGACTACCTCACGTTGTGCTTC. Amino acids: CASSQPRDYLTLCF.

This clonotype was seen more than once but under ten times. The rearrangement joins TRBV15 to TRBJ2-7; a weak D match, TRBD2 (5 bases). Germline V gene sequence: CDR1 LNHNV, CDR2 YYDKDF (reference sequence). Trimming removed 0 bases from V and 4 bases from J, with 7 bases in between. The CDR3 spans 13 residues. CDR3 protein: CATSRERDYEQYF. The CDR3 DNA follows: TGTGCCACCAGCAGAGAGAGGGATTACGAGCAGTACTTC. Filled out from reference TRBV15 and TRBJ2-7, the complete variable domain reads DAMVIQNPRYQVTQFGKPVTLSCSQTLNHNVMYWYQQKSSQAPKLLFHYYDKDFNNEADTPDNFQSRRPNTSFCFLDIRSPGLGDTAMYLCATSRERDYEQYFGPGTRLTVT.

The V and J genes are TRBV5-1 and TRBJ2-3; D gene ambiguous. Germline V gene sequence: CDR1 SGHRS, CDR2 YFSETQ. Trimming pared 1 base from V and 1 base from J, leaving 10 bases between. There are 15 residues in the CDR3. The CDR3 is CASSLFGYRTDTQYF. CDR3 coding DNA: TGCGCCAGCAGCTTGTTCGGGTACCGCACAGATACGCAGTATTTT.

The rearrangement links TRBV9 to TRBJ2-7; D gene uncertain. Trimming cost V 0 bases and J 1 base, with 8 bases left between them. The CDR3 has 14 amino acids. Germline V lookup: CDR1 SGDLS, CDR2 YYNGEE. CDR3 DNA sequence: TGTGCCAGCAGCGTAGTCCCTACTTCCTACGAGCAGTACTTC. This codes for CASSVVPTSYEQYF.

This clonotype has just a few counts. V and J are TRBV7-2 and TRBJ2-1, with 13 bases identical to TRBD2. CDR1 and CDR2 from the germline V gene are SGHTA and FQGNSA. The trim removed 4 bases at V and 7 bases at J, leaving 1 base unmatched. This CDR3 contains 14 residues. CDR3 nucleotide sequence: TGTGCCAGCAGCTGGGGACTAGCGGGGAATGAGCAGTTCTTC. It yields the protein CASSWGLAGNEQFF.

The chain links TRBV7-2 to TRBJ2-1, with TRBD2 as a possible D gene (5 bases). Germline CDR1 reads SGHTA; CDR2 reads FQGNSA. V was pared by 6 bases and J by 0 bases, with 15 bases between. The CDR3 runs 16 residues. In nucleotides, the CDR3 is TGTGCCAGCAGACAACCGGACTGGAGCTCCTACAATGAGCAGTTCTTC. Protein: CASRQPDWSSYNEQFF.

This clonotype was seen a few times. The J gene is TRBJ2-3, the V gene TRBV29-1, with 9 bases aligning to TRBD1. Trimming at V came to 7 bases and at J to 6 bases, leaving 8 bases not matched to a gene. Germline V gene sequence: CDR1 SQVTM, CDR2 ANQGSEA. The CDR3 has 13 amino acids. In nucleotides, the CDR3 is TGCAGCGCACACTCCGGGACAGGGGATACGCAGTATTTT. This translates into CSAHSGTGDTQYF.

This clonotype has just a few counts. This rearrangement joins TRBV12-3 or TRBV12-4 to TRBJ2-2; D unclear. The CDR3 loop spans 12 amino acids. V lost 3 bases and J 8 bases, leaving 7 bases between the germline ends. This chain's CDR3 is CASSLSLGELFF. The DNA for the CDR3 is TGTGCCAGCAGTTTGTCTCTAGGGGAGCTGTTTTTT.

This clonotype was seen more than once but under ten times. The chain couples TRBV29-1 to TRBJ2-5; TRBD2 is a possible D gene (5 bases). The CDR3 has 13 residues. The ends were cut back, 3 bases at V and 5 bases at J, with 13 bases in the middle. The germline V gene has CDR1 SQVTM and CDR2 ANQGSEA. This CDR3 reads CSVERGLGETQYF. The CDR3 coding sequence is TGCAGCGTTGAGAGAGGGCTGGGGGAGACCCAGTACTTC.

This clonotype appeared a few times. V gene TRBV15 combines with J gene TRBJ2-5; D is undetermined. The V end lost 1 base, the J end lost 1 base, and 10 bases lay between the germline ends. The CDR3 contains 15 residues. Looked up from germline, CDR1 is LNHNV and CDR2 is YYDKDF (reference sequence). CDR3 in amino acids: CATSRASSPQETQYF. The CDR3 nucleotides are TGTGCCACCAGCAGAGCTTCCTCTCCCCAAGAGACCCAGTACTTC.

The V call is TRBV14, the J call TRBJ2-7, with 7 bases lining up with TRBD1. Germline assignment: CDR1 SGHDN and CDR2 FVKESK. The CDR3 is made up of 15 amino acids. V lost 5 bases and J lost 5; bases outside the gene matches: 12. The CDR3 spells CASSARRQGRDEQYF. The CDR3 bases are TGTGCCAGCAGCGCCCGTCGACAGGGTCGGGACGAGCAGTACTTC. Looking up the rest from reference TRBV14 and TRBJ2-7 gives the full variable domain: EAGVTQFPSHSVIEKGQTVTLRCDPISGHDNLYWYRRVMGKEIKFLLHFVKESKQDESGMPNNRFLAERTGGTYSTLKVQPAELEDSGVYFCASSARRQGRDEQYFGPGTRLTVT.

This clonotype was recorded a few times. The chain combines TRBV25-1 with TRBJ2-5, with 8 bases lining up with TRBD1. CDR3 length: 15 amino acids. The ends lost 6 bases at V and 3 bases at J; junction bases unmatched: 9. Germline CDR1 and CDR2: MGHDK and SYGVNS. CDR3 nucleotides: TGTGCCAGCAGCCCGACAGGGGCGGTAGAAGAGACCCAGTACTTC. The encoded protein is CASSPTGAVEETQYF.

V usage is TRBV3-1 and J usage is TRBJ2-3, with 7 bases aligning to TRBD1. The CDR3 loop spans 16 amino acids. Trimming cost V 1 base and J 5 bases; bases outside gene matches: 9. Germline V gene data show CDR1 as LGHDT and CDR2 as YNNKEL (reference sequence). The CDR3 coding sequence is TGTGCCAGCAGCCAAGTCTCTAGGGGGCTTGAAGATACGCAGTATTTT. Encoded protein: CASSQVSRGLEDTQYF.

The chain joins TRBV2 to TRBJ2-1, with D maybe TRBD1 (6 bases). V lost 6 bases and J 10 bases, leaving 10 bases between the germline ends. The CDR3 is made up of 11 amino acids. Per germline, CDR1 SNHLY and CDR2 FYNNEI. CDR3 in DNA: TGTGCCAGCAGGAGGGGGACAGAGCAGTTCTTC. Encoded protein: CASRRGTEQFF.

This clonotype was counted a few times. The gene calls are TRBV6-1 and TRBJ2-2; no clear D gene. This CDR3 has 13 residues. Trimming removed 8 bases at V and 6 bases at J, with 13 bases between. Germline V CDR1 and CDR2: MNHNS, SASEGT. The CDR3 here is CASLGEVSGELFF. CDR3 nucleotides: TGTGCCAGCTTGGGTGAGGTTTCCGGGGAGCTGTTTTTT.

This clonotype was counted a few times. V is TRBV4-1 and J is TRBJ2-2, with D hard to call. The CDR3 contains 13 residues. Germline CDR1 and CDR2: MGHRA and YSYEKL. The ends were cut back, 7 bases at V and 1 base at J, with 7 bases in the middle. The CDR3 DNA reads as TGCGCCAGCACCCCGATGAACACCGGGGAGCTGTTTTTT. Its translation: CASTPMNTGELFF.

A single count supports this clonotype. The CDR3 spells CASSVDAGPTYNEQFF. DNA for the CDR3: TGTGCCAGCAGCGTAGATGCGGGACCCACCTACAATGAGCAGTTCTTC. The chain links TRBV9 to TRBJ2-1, with D possibly being TRBD2 (6 bases). CDR1 and CDR2 (germline): SGDLS, YYNGEE. Between the trimmed V and J ends, which lost 0 bases and 2 bases, there was a span of 12 bases. This CDR3 spans 16 amino acids.

This rearrangement joins TRBV5-1 to TRBJ1-3; D ambiguous. Germline V gene lookup returns CDR1 SGHRS and CDR2 YFSETQ. This CDR3 has 14 residues. The V and J ends lost 0 bases and 4 bases respectively, with 8 bases between them. The CDR3 loop reads CASSLESPGNTIYF. The CDR3 DNA is TGCGCCAGCAGCTTGGAATCGCCCGGAAACACCATATATTTT. Complete variable domain (other parts from reference TRBV5-1 and TRBJ1-3): KAGVTQTPRYLIKTRGQQVTLSCSPISGHRSVSWYQQTPGQGLQFLFEYFSETQRNKGNFPGRFSGRQFSNSRSEMNVSTLELGDSALYLCASSLESPGNTIYFGEGSWLTVV.

This chain connects TRBV5-5 to TRBJ2-1, with D tentatively TRBD2 (6 bases). Trimming removed 1 base from V and 12 bases from J, with 26 bases in between. Germline lookup yields CDR1 SGHKS and CDR2 YYEKEE (reference sequence). The CDR3 runs 17 residues. The CDR3 reads CASSLRFGRSFQVVQFF. The CDR3 DNA reads TGTGCCAGCAGCTTGAGGTTTGGGAGGAGTTTTCAAGTGGTGCAGTTCTTC.

This clonotype was counted between two and nine times. V and J are TRBV20-1 and TRBJ2-7, with TRBD2 as a possible D gene (6 bases). CDR3 length: 13 amino acids. Trimming pared 7 bases from V and 2 bases from J, leaving 15 bases between. The germline gives CDR1 DFQATT, CDR2 SNEGSKA (reference sequence). CDR3 loop: CSGAGFVTYEQYF. DNA of the CDR3: TGCAGTGGGGCGGGGTTCGTCACCTACGAGCAGTACTTC.

This clonotype was seen a handful of times. The chain joins TRBV7-9 to TRBJ1-1; D call uncertain. V shed 5 bases and J shed 2 bases, with 18 bases lying between them. The CDR3 is 16 residues long. CDR1 and CDR2 from the germline V gene are SEHNR and FQNEAQ (reference sequence). The DNA for the CDR3 is TGTGCCAGCAGCAGTGGACTTTCGGCGCGAAACACTGAAGCTTTCTTT. Amino acids: CASSSGLSARNTEAFF.

This clonotype was picked up a small number of times. V and J are TRBV19 and TRBJ2-7; possible D gene TRBD2, 5 bases. V dropped 7 bases and J dropped 6 bases, with 19 bases sitting between them. This CDR3 has 14 residues. Germline V gene data show CDR1 as LNHDA and CDR2 as SQIVND (reference sequence). The CDR3: CASTQGGGLGEQYF. For the CDR3, the DNA is TGTGCCAGTACCCAAGGTGGCGGGCTCGGCGAGCAGTACTTC.

This clonotype was seen a few times. The chain combines TRBV4-2 with TRBJ1-1, with TRBD1 identical over 9 bases. The germline CDR1 and CDR2 sequences are LGHNA and YNFKEQ. This CDR3 is built from 14 residues. J was trimmed by 3 bases and V by 4 bases; bases with no gene match: 3. Here the CDR3 reads CASSRTGEDTEAFF. In DNA form, the CDR3 reads TGTGCCAGCAGCCGGACAGGGGAGGACACTGAAGCTTTCTTT.

This clonotype was recorded a few times. The chain couples TRBV6-5 to TRBJ2-7; 7 bases match TRBD1. Trimming took 2 bases from V and 9 from J; bases not matched to a gene: 10. The CDR3 runs to 14 residues. Germline V lookup: CDR1 MNHEY, CDR2 SVGAGI. CDR3 DNA: TGTGCCAGCAGTTACGATAAGGGACAGACGAGGCAGTACTTC. Amino acids: CASSYDKGQTRQYF.

This clonotype was found many times. This chain connects TRBV12-3 or TRBV12-4 to TRBJ2-3, with 10 bases identical to TRBD1. This CDR3 has 15 residues. V gave up 2 bases and J gave up 4 bases; unmatched junction bases: 3. CDR3 DNA: TGTGCCAGCAGTTTATGGGACAGGGGCCCAGATACGCAGTATTTT. Translated: CASSLWDRGPDTQYF.

This clonotype was seen only a few times. The chain is built from TRBV20-1 and TRBJ2-3; D call uncertain. V lost 2 bases and J lost 0, with 12 bases in between. Germline CDR1 DFQATT, CDR2 SNEGSKA (reference sequence). The CDR3 runs 15 residues. CDR3 sequence (DNA): TGCAGTGCTAGACTCTCAGCAGCCAGCACAGATACGCAGTATTTT. Translation gives CSARLSAASTDTQYF.